This is a list of T cell receptor beta chains from one sample in a study of blood T cell repertoires in COVID-19. TCRdb's table, derived via immunoSEQ multiplex PCR, lists solely in-frame clones and lacks some. Of around 250,000 clones listed, about four fifths are singletons. The sample comprised peripheral blood. The receptors were gathered from a man between 40 and 49 years old with active or convalescent COVID-19. CDR3s include the opening cysteine and the closing phenylalanine or tryptophan. D genes are given only for firm matches. Expanded clones are given a class, and other clones once, few, many or no size at all.

D gene	clone size	V gene	J gene	CDR3 DNA	CDR3 protein
-	-	TRBV19	TRBJ1-6	TGTGCCATTTCGGCGGCCGGCTATAATTCACCCCTCCACTTT	CAISAAGYNSPLHF
-	-	TRBV14	TRBJ1-1	TGTGCCAGCAGCCAAGAAAATAACGTCCGGAGCACTGAAGCTTTCTTT	CASSQENNVRSTEAFF
TRBD1	-	TRBV24-1	TRBJ2-1	TGTGCCACCAGTGACCGGACAGGCTACAATGAGCAGTTCTTC	CATSDRTGYNEQFF
TRBD1	-	TRBV6-6	TRBJ2-5	TGTGCCAGCAGTTCCACCGACAGGGGACAAGAGACCCAGTACTTC	CASSSTDRGQETQYF
-	-	TRBV4-1	TRBJ2-2	TGCGCCAGCAGCCAAGAGGGACTTCCCCTGAACACCGGGGAGCTGTTTTTT	CASSQEGLPLNTGELFF
-	-	TRBV7-9	TRBJ1-2	TGTGCCAGCAGCATCCCCACTAACTATGGCTACACCTTC	CASSIPTNYGYTF
-	-	TRBV5-1	TRBJ2-1	TGCGCCAGCAGCGGGGACTTCTACAATGAGCAGTTCTTC	CASSGDFYNEQFF
-	-	TRBV9	TRBJ2-7	TGTGCCAGCAGCGTAGCTACGGGGGAGCAGTACTTC	CASSVATGEQYF
-	-	TRBV7-9	TRBJ1-1	TGTGCCAGCAGCTTAGCCTCTGCAGGGAACACTGAAGCTTTCTTT	CASSLASAGNTEAFF
-	few	TRBV7-8	TRBJ2-3	TGTGCCAGCAGCTTAGACGGGACTTTCACAGATACGCAGTATTTT	CASSLDGTFTDTQYF
-	-	TRBV12-3/TRBV12-4	TRBJ1-1	TGTGCCAGTAGGGGGGGGCCTGCAGCTTTCTTT	CASRGGPAAFF
-	-	TRBV29-1	TRBJ2-3	TGCAGCGTTGGAGTTAGCACAGATACGCAGTATTTT	CSVGVSTDTQYF
TRBD2	-	TRBV5-4	TRBJ2-5	TGTGCCAGCAGCGGGGGACTAGCGGGGGAGACCCAGTACTTC	CASSGGLAGETQYF
TRBD1	-	TRBV19	TRBJ1-2	TGTGCCACCTCGAACTACCGGGACAGGGCTTCAAACTATGGCTACACCTTC	CATSNYRDRASNYGYTF
TRBD2	-	TRBV19	TRBJ2-1	TGTGCCAGTAGTACGCGGGAGGGAACCTACAATGAGCAGTTCTTC	CASSTREGTYNEQFF
-	-	TRBV2	TRBJ2-7	TGTGCGAGCGTGGGGGACACCGCCTACGAGCAGTACTTC	CASVGDTAYEQYF
TRBD1	-	TRBV19	TRBJ1-6	TGTGCCAGTAGTATCGGGACAGGGCCAAATTCACCCCTCCACTTT	CASSIGTGPNSPLHF
-	once	TRBV27	TRBJ1-1	TGTGCCAGCAGTTCTACAGGGAGCACTGAAGCTTTCTTT	CASSSTGSTEAFF
-	-	TRBV9	TRBJ1-5	TGTGCCAGCAGCGCCCCCAACAATCAGCCCCAGCATTTT	CASSAPNNQPQHF
TRBD1	-	TRBV13	TRBJ1-2	TGTGCCAGCAGCTTAGCGTCGCAGGGGGCGCTGGGCTACACCTTC	CASSLASQGALGYTF
-	-	TRBV5-1	TRBJ1-1	TGCGCCAGCAGCGGGGGGGACATCGTTAACACTGAAGCTTTCTTT	CASSGGDIVNTEAFF
-	once	TRBV5-6	TRBJ2-1	TGTGCCAGCAGCTCCTTACTTGACAGACACAATGAGCAGTTCTTC	CASSSLLDRHNEQFF
TRBD1	once	TRBV6-6	TRBJ1-6	TGTGCCAGCGGGGACAGGGGCTATAATTCACCCCTCCACTTT	CASGDRGYNSPLHF
TRBD1	-	TRBV4-2	TRBJ1-2	TGTGCCAGCAGCCAAGGGGGACAGGGGGACTATGGCTACACCTTC	CASSQGGQGDYGYTF
TRBD1	-	TRBV27	TRBJ1-5	TGTGCCAGCAGCCGAAGACAGGGGGCCTCGGAGCCCCAGCATTTT	CASSRRQGASEPQHF
-	-	TRBV6-1	TRBJ1-1	TGTGCCACTCTAACCGACAGTAGGACTGAAGCTTTCTTT	CATLTDSRTEAFF
-	-	TRBV2	TRBJ1-2	TGTGCCAGCAGTGAGTTAGCTAACTATGGCTACACCTTC	CASSELANYGYTF
TRBD2	-	TRBV5-4	TRBJ2-3	TGTGCCAGCAGCTCCCTAGGACTAGCGGGAGCCAGAGATACGCAGTATTTT	CASSSLGLAGARDTQYF
-	-	TRBV2	TRBJ2-5	TGTGCCAGCAGTGAGTTAGGAAGCGCAGAGACCCAGTACTTC	CASSELGSAETQYF
-	-	TRBV7-2	TRBJ2-4	TGTGCCAGCAGCTTAGGGAGGACTTCCGGCATTCAGTACTTC	CASSLGRTSGIQYF
-	-	TRBV19	TRBJ2-1	TGTGCCAGTAGTATGCGAGGGGGTCACAATGAGCAGTTCTTC	CASSMRGGHNEQFF
-	once	TRBV7-8	TRBJ1-2	TGTGCCAGCAGCCAACAGACCGGCAGGGGTTCATATGGCTACACCTTC	CASSQQTGRGSYGYTF
TRBD1	-	TRBV19	TRBJ1-2	TGTGCCAGTAGTAATCAGGGGGTGACCTCCTATGGCTACACCTTC	CASSNQGVTSYGYTF